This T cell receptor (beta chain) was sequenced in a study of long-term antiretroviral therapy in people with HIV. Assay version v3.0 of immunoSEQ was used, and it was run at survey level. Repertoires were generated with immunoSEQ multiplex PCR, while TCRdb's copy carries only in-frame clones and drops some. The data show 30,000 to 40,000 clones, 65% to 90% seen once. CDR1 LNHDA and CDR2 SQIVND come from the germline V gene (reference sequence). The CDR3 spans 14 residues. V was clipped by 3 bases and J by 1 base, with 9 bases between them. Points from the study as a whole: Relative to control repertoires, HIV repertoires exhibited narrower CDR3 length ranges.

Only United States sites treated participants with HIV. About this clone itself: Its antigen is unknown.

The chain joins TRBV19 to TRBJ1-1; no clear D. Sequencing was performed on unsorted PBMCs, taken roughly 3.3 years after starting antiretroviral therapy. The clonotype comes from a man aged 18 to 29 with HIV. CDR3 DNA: TGTGCCAGTAGTATCGATCCACGGAACACTGAAGCTTTCTTT. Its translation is CASSIDPRNTEAFF. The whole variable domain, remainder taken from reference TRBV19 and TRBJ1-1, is DGGITQSPKYLFRKEGQNVTLSCEQNLNHDAMYWYRQDPGQGLRLIYYSQIVNDFQKGDIAEGYSVSREKKESFPLTVTSAQKNPTAFYLCASSIDPRNTEAFFGQGTRLTVV.